This T cell receptor (beta chain) was obtained from a study of early T cells in non-severe SARS-CoV-2 infection. TCRdb passed the 5' RACE reads through MiXCR, listing each CDR3 protein once. The sample yields more than 60,000 distinct CDR3 sequences, roughly an eighth seen once. The CDR3 runs 13 residues. Germline V gives CDR1 SGHNT, CDR2 YYREEE (reference sequence). V shed 9 bases and J 2 bases; nucleotides not matched to a gene: 5. The sample in question was whole blood, obtained at baseline. The chain joins TRBV5-4 to TRBJ2-1; 7 nucleotides line up with TRBD2. The source is an adult who was a healthcare worker with PCR-confirmed SARS-CoV-2 infection or an uninfected control (not recorded which). CDR3 protein: CATAGGTYNEQFF. The CDR3 bases are TGTGCCACCGCCGGGGGGACCTACAATGAGCAGTTCTTC.